These T cell receptor beta chains were read from a single sample in a study of shared clonotypes between healthy human individuals. Repertoires were generated with immunoSEQ multiplex PCR, while TCRdb's copy carries only in-frame clones and drops some. The repertoire holds a few million clones, 93% seen once, with about 0.39% in the top ten. The material sequenced was naive CD4+ T cells from PBMCs. The receptors derive from a man between 18 and 29 years old in good health. Some clones in this sample may be carry-over from other donors' samples. Both conserved end residues are part of each CDR3. D genes are given only for firm matches. Some rows have no size entry. The others give once, few or many, or a class for an expanded clone.

NA,TRBV7-3,16,TRBJ2-1,TRBD2,CASSSPGREGYNEQFF,TGTGCCAGCAGCTCCCCGGGGCGGGAGGGCTACAATGAGCAGTTCTTC
NA,TRBV7-3,17,TRBJ2-3,TRBD2,CASSQRSSGRSTDTQYF,TGTGCCAGCAGCCAGCGTAGTAGCGGGAGAAGCACAGATACGCAGTATTTT
once,TRBV5-6,13,TRBJ1-1,NA,CASSPRGNTEAFF,TGTGCCAGCAGTCCTCGGGGGAACACTGAAGCTTTCTTT
NA,TRBV19,16,TRBJ2-3,TRBD1,CASSITGTGMADTQYF,TGTGCCAGTAGTATTACCGGGACAGGGATGGCAGATACGCAGTATTTT
once,TRBV7-2,14,TRBJ1-4,NA,CASSRGRTNVKLFF,TGTGCCAGCAGCCGAGGGAGAACCAATGTGAAACTGTTTTTT
NA,TRBV6-5,15,TRBJ2-7,NA,CASSLRQGGSYEQYF,TGTGCCAGCAGCTTAAGACAAGGTGGGTCCTACGAGCAGTACTTC
NA,TRBV5-1,13,TRBJ2-5,NA,CASSLAGAETQYF,TGCGCCAGCAGCCTGGCCGGGGCGGAGACCCAGTACTTC
NA,TRBV5-6,13,TRBJ1-2,NA,CASSLAQGIGYTF,TGTGCCAGCAGCTTGGCACAGGGAATCGGCTACACCTTC
NA,TRBV4-1,15,TRBJ2-1,NA,CASSPFREAYNEQFF,TGCGCCAGCAGCCCCTTCAGGGAGGCCTACAATGAGCAGTTCTTC
once,TRBV5-6,14,TRBJ2-1,NA,CASSSYRAYNEQFF,TGTGCCAGCAGCAGCTACAGGGCGTACAATGAGCAGTTCTTC
NA,TRBV10-3,16,TRBJ2-1,TRBD2,CAISDLRLAVYNEQFF,TGTGCCATCAGTGATCTGCGACTAGCGGTTTACAATGAGCAGTTCTTC
once,TRBV28,15,TRBJ2-1,NA,CASKRGGTGNNEQFF,TGTGCCAGCAAGAGGGGAGGGACAGGTAACAATGAGCAGTTCTTC
NA,TRBV5-3,13,TRBJ2-7,TRBD2,CARSQASGNEQYF,TGTGCCAGAAGCCAAGCTAGCGGGAACGAGCAGTACTTC
NA,TRBV5-6,13,TRBJ1-1,NA,CASSFRAYTEAFF,TGTGCCAGCAGCTTCAGGGCATACACTGAAGCTTTCTTT
NA,TRBV5-6,12,TRBJ2-3,NA,CASSLVADTQYF,TGTGCCAGCAGCTTGGTGGCAGATACGCAGTATTTT
NA,TRBV11-2,15,TRBJ1-4,NA,CASSLVPETNEKLFF,TGTGCCAGCAGCTTAGTTCCGGAAACTAATGAAAAACTGTTTTTT
NA,TRBV28,15,TRBJ2-7,NA,CASSRPRGLSYEQYF,TGTGCCAGCAGTAGACCGCGGGGGCTTTCCTACGAGCAGTACTTC
few,TRBV28,14,TRBJ1-5,NA,CASRGTLRLAPQHF,TGTGCCAGCAGGGGGACGCTTAGGTTGGCCCCCCAGCATTTT
NA,TRBV7-2,13,TRBJ1-3,NA,CASSVDSGNTIYF,TGTGCCAGCAGTGTGGACTCTGGAAACACCATATATTTT
once,TRBV27,15,TRBJ2-7,TRBD2,CASSKTGTSSYEQYF,TGTGCCAGCAGTAAAACCGGGACTAGCTCCTACGAGCAGTACTTC
few,TRBV19,13,TRBJ1-1,NA,CASSPSGMAEAFF,TGTGCCAGTAGTCCCTCGGGGATGGCTGAAGCTTTCTTT
NA,TRBV4-3,14,TRBJ1-2,NA,CASSQSGVNYGYTF,TGCGCCAGCAGCCAATCAGGGGTTAACTATGGCTACACCTTC
few,TRBV30,14,TRBJ1-1,NA,CAWSVLGGKTEAFF,TGTGCCTGGAGTGTACTGGGGGGGAAGACTGAAGCTTTCTTT
once,TRBV6-5,16,TRBJ2-5,NA,CASSYGAGQGQETQYF,TGTGCCAGCAGTTACGGAGCGGGACAAGGACAAGAGACCCAGTACTTC
NA,TRBV5-1,14,TRBJ1-2,NA,CASSLYLADYGYTF,TGCGCCAGCAGCTTGTATTTAGCTGACTATGGCTACACCTTC
NA,TRBV28,15,TRBJ1-2,TRBD1,CASSSLSGQGGRYTF,TGTGCCAGCAGTTCACTCTCTGGACAGGGCGGTCGCTACACCTTC
NA,TRBV30,13,TRBJ1-2,NA,CAWSKGPNYGYTF,TGTGCCTGGAGTAAGGGACCGAACTATGGCTACACCTTC
NA,TRBV27,14,TRBJ2-1,NA,CASSSLNREHEQFF,TGTGCCAGCAGTTCCCTTAACAGGGAGCATGAGCAGTTCTTC
NA,TRBV30,14,TRBJ2-3,TRBD2,CAWGLGTRTDTQYF,TGTGCCTGGGGTTTAGGGACTAGGACAGATACGCAGTATTTT
NA,TRBV30,13,TRBJ1-2,TRBD1,CAWSQDRDYGYTF,TGTGCCTGGAGCCAGGACAGGGACTATGGCTACACCTTC
once,TRBV11-2,12,TRBJ2-7,NA,CASSSGIIEQYF,TGTGCCAGCAGCTCCGGGATAATCGAGCAGTACTTC
NA,TRBV15,15,TRBJ1-4,NA,CATSREIEFNEKLFF,TGTGCCACCAGCAGAGAGATAGAATTTAATGAAAAACTGTTTTTT
NA,TRBV6-6,12,TRBJ1-4,NA,CASSSQGEKLFF,TGTGCCAGCAGTTCTCAAGGGGAAAAACTGTTTTTT
NA,TRBV5-1,14,TRBJ2-5,TRBD2,CASSLGGEGETQYF,TGCGCCAGCAGCTTAGGAGGGGAGGGAGAGACCCAGTACTTC
NA,TRBV25-1,15,TRBJ2-2,TRBD2,CASATSGRGTGELFF,TGTGCCAGCGCTACTAGCGGGAGAGGCACCGGGGAGCTGTTTTTT
NA,TRBV9,12,TRBJ1-1,NA,CASSGRNTEAFF,TGTGCCAGCAGTGGCAGAAACACTGAAGCTTTCTTT
once,TRBV28,15,TRBJ1-5,NA,CASRGDIWSNQPQHF,TGTGCCAGCAGGGGGGATATCTGGTCCAATCAGCCCCAGCATTTT
NA,TRBV18,14,TRBJ1-4,NA,CASSPGMLDEKLFF,TGTGCCAGCTCCCCCGGGATGTTAGATGAAAAACTGTTTTTT
once,TRBV7-3,17,TRBJ2-1,NA,CASSLVGGGGPYNEQFF,TGTGCCAGCAGCTTAGTAGGAGGGGGAGGACCCTACAATGAGCAGTTCTTC
NA,TRBV9,16,TRBJ2-7,TRBD2,CASSPGLAGTPGEQYF,TGTGCCAGCAGCCCGGGACTAGCGGGGACTCCTGGCGAGCAGTACTTC
NA,TRBV7-3,18,TRBJ2-2,NA,CASSLTHKPTGNTGELFF,TGTGCCAGCAGCTTAACACATAAACCTACTGGGAACACCGGGGAGCTGTTTTTT
once,TRBV6-6,11,TRBJ1-2,NA,CATTGNGGYTF,TGTGCCACCACAGGGAACGGCGGCTACACCTTC